What follows are 13 T cell receptor beta chains derived from one specimen sequenced in a study of shared clonotypes between healthy human individuals. The protocol was immunoSEQ multiplex PCR, while the TCRdb copy is restricted to in-frame clones and leaves out a portion. Counted here are 2 million to 2.5 million clones, approximately 95% occurring once; the ten biggest clones make up 0.35% to 0.5%. Sequenced: naive CD4+ T cells from PBMCs. Noted subset: CD45RA+ positively selected. The receptors were gathered from a man between 18 and 35 years old in good health. Some clones in this sample may be carry-over from other donors' samples.

This chain uses TRBV18 with TRBJ1-3; D perhaps matches TRBD1 (6 bases). Germline CDR1 is KGHSH and CDR2 is LQKENI. The CDR3 loop spans 15 amino acids. The germline V and J ends were trimmed by 6 bases and 0 bases, with 12 bases remaining between them. The CDR3 nucleotides read TGTGCCAGCTCTCAACAGGGCACCTCTGGAAACACCATATATTTT. This sequence encodes CASSQQGTSGNTIYF.

The chain joins TRBV9 to TRBJ2-2; D possibly corresponds to TRBD2 (6 bases). The germline V and J ends were trimmed by 3 bases and 0 bases, with 18 bases remaining between them. In germline, CDR1 is SGDLS, CDR2 YYNGEE. The CDR3 has 18 amino acids. The CDR3 bases are TGTGCCAGCAGCGCTCGACAGTGGGGAGGTACGAACACCGGGGAGCTGTTTTTT. Its translation: CASSARQWGGTNTGELFF.

Comments on this clone: Other DNA variants within this sample encode the same CDR3. V and J are TRBV28 and TRBJ1-2, with 8 bases lining up with TRBD1. Trimming took 4 bases from V and 2 from J; bases not matched to a gene: 3. CDR3 length: 14 amino acids. Germline V CDR1 and CDR2: MDHEN, SYDVKM. The CDR3 protein is CASSSGQGNYGYTF. The CDR3 DNA reads as TGTGCCAGCAGTTCCGGACAGGGCAACTATGGCTACACCTTC.

The chain has TRBV28 and TRBJ1-3; TRBD1 agrees at 10 bases. Germline V gives CDR1 MDHEN, CDR2 SYDVKM. V was pared by 5 bases and J by 1 base, with 14 bases of the junction left unmatched. CDR3 length: 19 amino acids. The CDR3: CASSPGGEGQGRSGNTIYF. In DNA form, the CDR3 reads TGTGCCAGCAGTCCCGGGGGGGAGGGACAGGGGAGATCTGGAAACACCATATATTTT.

The chain joins TRBV7-8 to TRBJ2-5; D uncertain. This CDR3 is 15 amino acids long. V lost 3 bases and J lost 0, with 11 bases in between. Per germline, CDR1 SGHVS and CDR2 FQNEAQ. In nucleotides, the CDR3 is TGTGCCAGCAGCTTCGGGTGGAGAGACCAAGAGACCCAGTACTTC. Its translation: CASSFGWRDQETQYF. Supplemented by reference TRBV7-8 and TRBJ2-5, the full variable domain reads GAGVSQSPRYKVAKRGQDVALRCDPISGHVSLFWYQQALGQGPEFLTYFQNEAQLDKSGLPSDRFFAERPEGSVSTLKIQRTQQEDSAVYLCASSFGWRDQETQYFGPGTRLLVL.

DNA for the CDR3: TGTGCCAGCAGTTCTACTAGCGGGAGAATCTACGAGCAGTACTTC. Protein sequence: CASSSTSGRIYEQYF. This chain uses TRBV27 with TRBJ2-7; 11 bases fit TRBD2. CDR3 length: 15 amino acids. Germline V gives CDR1 MNHEY, CDR2 SMNVEV (reference sequence). Losses at the gene ends were 4 bases for V and 3 bases for J; bases not matched to a gene: 5.

The CDR3 is CASSPPRTLYTEAFF. The DNA for the CDR3 is TGTGCCAGCAGTCCCCCACGGACCTTATACACTGAAGCTTTCTTT. This chain links TRBV27 with TRBJ1-1; no definite D call. V lost 5 bases and J 3 bases, leaving 16 bases between the germline ends. CDR1 and CDR2 (germline): MNHEY, SMNVEV (reference sequence). There are 15 residues in the CDR3.

This chain connects TRBV7-9 to TRBJ1-4; 8 positions agree with TRBD1. CDR1 is SEHNR and CDR2 is FQNEAQ in the germline V gene (reference sequence). J lost 6 bases, V lost 5 bases, and 8 bases had no gene match. The CDR3 is made up of 15 amino acids. CDR3 sequence reads: CASSRGQAFDEKLFF. CDR3 nucleotide sequence: TGTGCCAGCAGCCGGGGACAGGCTTTTGATGAAAAACTGTTTTTT.

This clone was counted only a few times. This sequence joins TRBV4-1 and TRBJ1-2, with D maybe TRBD1 (6 bases). Germline CDR1 is MGHRA and CDR2 is YSYEKL. V was trimmed by 5 bases and J by 9 bases, leaving 16 bases between them. The CDR3 extends over 13 amino acids. The CDR3 region is CASSTFNRERYTF. The DNA of the CDR3 is TGCGCCAGCAGCACCTTCAACAGGGAGCGCTACACCTTC.

The V call is TRBV30, the J call TRBJ2-7; no clear D gene. Germline CDR1 reads GTSNPN; CDR2 reads SVGIG (reference sequence). This CDR3 has 12 amino acids. V was trimmed by 1 base and J by 7 bases, leaving 11 bases between them. The CDR3 DNA follows: TGTGCCTGGAGTGCGCCTATGTTAGAGCAGTACTTC. Encoded protein: CAWSAPMLEQYF.

The rearrangement joins TRBV5-4 to TRBJ1-1, with 7 bases aligning to TRBD1. V shed 6 bases and J 6 bases; nucleotides not matched to a gene: 8. This CDR3 comprises 13 residues. CDR1 and CDR2 from the germline V gene are SGHNT and YYREEE (reference sequence). The CDR3 sequence is CASTNQGVSEAFF. DNA for the CDR3: TGTGCCAGCACCAACCAGGGGGTCTCTGAAGCTTTCTTT.

This chain connects TRBV6-5 to TRBJ2-3, with D possibly TRBD1 on 5 matching bases. CDR1 is MNHEY, CDR2 SVGAGI, per germline. V was cut by 5 bases and J by 1 base, with 13 bases left in between. The CDR3 covers 15 residues. Written as DNA, the CDR3 is TGTGCCAGCAGTCAGATGATACAGGGCACAGATACGCAGTATTTT. The encoded protein is CASSQMIQGTDTQYF.

This clone occurred a few times. The chain is built from TRBV28 and TRBJ1-5; tentative D call: TRBD1 (6 bases). This CDR3 has 12 amino acids. Germline V gene lookup returns CDR1 MDHEN and CDR2 SYDVKM. V lost 6 bases, J lost 12 bases, and 15 bases lay in between. The chain's CDR3 is CASRQSGTLQHF. In DNA, the CDR3 is TGTGCCAGCAGGCAAAGCGGGACACTCCAGCATTTT.